This TCR beta chain was documented in a study of identical twins. CDR1 is SGHNT, CDR2 YENEEA, per germline. Trimming pared 1 base from V and 0 bases from J, leaving 14 bases between. CDR3 size: 17 residues. Study-level points and caveats: The same donors were not followed; conclusions instead depended on cross-sectional statistical analysis. Zero-insertion results could be subject to partial confounding by invariant MAIT and iNKT cells.

Concerning this clonotype itself: What it binds is unknown.

From the 5' RACE reads, TCRdb called clonotypes with MiXCR, one entry per CDR3 protein. The sample yields approximately 890,000 distinct CDR3 sequences, roughly an eighth seen once. This sample also appeared in a second study, on yellow fever vaccine responses in identical twins.

The chain recombines TRBV11-3 with TRBJ2-3, with no clear D. The sequence was collected from a young woman in good health. The sequenced sample consisted of PBMCs. CDR3 sequence reads: CASSLGILTSSTDTQYF. The CDR3 nucleotides read TGTGCCAGCAGCTTAGGTATCCTAACCTCTAGCACAGATACGCAGTATTTT. The full variable domain, rest sourced from reference TRBV11-3 and TRBJ2-3, is EAGVVQSPRYKIIEKKQPVAFWCNPISGHNTLYWYLQNLGQGPELLIRYENEEAVDDSQLPKDRFSAERLKGVDSTLKIQPAELGDSAVYLCASSLGILTSSTDTQYFGPGTRLTVL.